One sample yielded the 13 T cell receptor beta chains listed below, sequenced in a study of Graves' ophthalmopathy and Graves' hyperthyroidism. Amplified TCR beta CDR3 regions were obtained using RNA transcripts as template. An opening RT-PCR round employed HTBI primers and preceded a second-round multiplex PCR. TCRdb ran MiXCR on the multiplex PCR reads and lists one entry per CDR3 protein. The table shows some 520,000 distinct CDR3 sequences, with under 15% occurring only once. The sample consisted of blood. These receptors all stem from a woman under 40 with Graves' ophthalmopathy.

This clonotype was seen a few times. The chain is built from TRBV7-2 and TRBJ2-5, with TRBD2 as a possible D gene (6 bases). This CDR3 is built from 14 residues. V was shortened by 1 base and J by 4 bases, with 10 bases between the two germline ends. From germline, CDR1 is SGHTA and CDR2 FQGNSA. CDR3: CASSLDAGTETQYF. The CDR3 nucleotides read TGTGCCAGCAGCTTAGATGCGGGGACAGAGACCCAGTACTTC. Variable domain in full (rest from reference TRBV7-2 and TRBJ2-5): GAGVSQSPSNKVTEKGKDVELRCDPISGHTALYWYRQSLGQGLEFLIYFQGNSAPDKSGLPSDRFSAERTGGSVSTLTIQRTQQEDSAVYLCASSLDAGTETQYFGPGTRLLVL.

This clonotype was detected ten times or more. A read error is possible here, since a much larger clone lies one base away. The chain uses TRBV7-2 and TRBJ2-5; the D gene could be TRBD1 or TRBD2 (5 bases each). The V and J ends lost 4 bases and 2 bases respectively, with 8 bases between them. This CDR3 has 13 residues. CDR1 is SGHTA and CDR2 is FQGNSA in the germline V gene. CDR3 sequence (DNA): TGTGCCAGCAGCTCGGGACGGCAAGAGACCCAGTACTTC. Amino acid sequence: CASSSGRQETQYF. Full variable domain (outside the CDR3, taken from reference TRBV7-2 and TRBJ2-5): GAGVSQSPSNKVTEKGKDVELRCDPISGHTALYWYRQSLGQGLEFLIYFQGNSAPDKSGLPSDRFSAERTGGSVSTLTIQRTQQEDSAVYLCASSSGRQETQYFGPGTRLLVL.

At least ten counts were recorded for this clonotype. This chain uses TRBV7-2 with TRBJ1-6; the D gene is possibly TRBD1 (5 bases). From germline, CDR1 is SGHTA and CDR2 FQGNSA. The CDR3 runs 15 residues. The V and J ends lost 5 bases and 7 bases respectively, with 15 bases between them. CDR3 bases: TGTGCCAGCAGCCCCGCAGGGAACCAAAATTCACCCCTCCACTTT. Encoded protein: CASSPAGNQNSPLHF. The variable domain in full, completed from reference TRBV7-2 and TRBJ1-6, reads GAGVSQSPSNKVTEKGKDVELRCDPISGHTALYWYRQSLGQGLEFLIYFQGNSAPDKSGLPSDRFSAERTGGSVSTLTIQRTQQEDSAVYLCASSPAGNQNSPLHFGNGTRLTVT.

The sample holds many counts of this clonotype. The rearrangement joins TRBV27 to TRBJ1-1, with D tentatively TRBD1 (5 bases). V gave up 9 bases and J gave up 5 bases, with 16 bases separating them. Germline loops: CDR1 MNHEY, CDR2 SMNVEV (reference sequence). This CDR3 region has 13 residues. The CDR3 region is CASKHPGNTEAFF. The CDR3 nucleotides are TGTGCCAGTAAACATCCAGGGAATACTGAAGCTTTCTTT.

In this sample, this clonotype turned up many times. The rearrangement uses TRBV7-2 and TRBJ2-5; maybe TRBD1 (8 bases). From germline, CDR1 is SGHTA and CDR2 FQGNSA. With 3 bases removed from V and 7 bases from J, the gap between germline ends came to 15 bases. The CDR3 totals 14 residues. CDR3 nucleotide sequence: TGTGCCAGCAGCTTCCGGACAGGGAGGGGGACCCAGTACTTC. Amino acids: CASSFRTGRGTQYF.

This clonotype was observed many times. The CDR3 sequence: CASSHGTGTGNTIYF. In DNA, the CDR3 is TGCGCCAGCAGCCACGGGACAGGGACTGGAAACACCATATATTTT. V is TRBV4-1 and J is TRBJ1-3, with TRBD1 matching over 9 bases. The CDR3 totals 15 residues. Germline V gives CDR1 MGHRA, CDR2 YSYEKL. Trimming removed 3 bases from V and 2 bases from J; junction bases left unmatched: 2.

This clonotype showed up just a few times. Since a much larger clone is just one base distant, this may be a read error. V usage is TRBV11-2 and J usage is TRBJ1-1; no clear D gene. Germline CDR1 and CDR2: SGHAT and FQNNGV. The CDR3 contains 12 residues. CDR3 sequence: CSSSLERTEAFF. For the CDR3, the DNA is TGTTCCAGCAGCTTAGAGAGGACTGAAGCTTTCTTT.

This clonotype was seen more than once but under ten times. The CDR3 here is CASSRADYQPQHF. The CDR3 DNA sequence: TGCGCCAGCAGCCGGGCAGACTATCAGCCCCAGCATTTT. The chain couples TRBV4-1 to TRBJ1-5; D is uncertain. V gave up 4 bases and J gave up 5 bases, with 9 bases separating them. CDR3 length equals 13 residues. From germline, CDR1 is MGHRA and CDR2 YSYEKL.

The table lists this clonotype with many counts. The rearrangement links TRBV6-5 to TRBJ2-7; tentative D call: TRBD1 (5 bases). The CDR3 consists of 14 residues. The V end lost 3 bases, the J end lost 3 bases, and 12 bases lay between the germline ends. Germline V gene data show CDR1 as MNHEY and CDR2 as SVGAGI. CDR3 sequence (DNA): TGTGCCAGCAGTTATACGGACACCTACTACGAGCAGTACTTC. It codes for CASSYTDTYYEQYF.

This clonotype appeared many times. The chain employs TRBV6-1 and TRBJ1-4; TRBD1 agrees at 7 bases. The CDR3 sequence is 16 residues long. Germline V CDR1 and CDR2: MNHNS, SASEGT. V shed 6 bases, J shed 0 bases, and the junction held 7 bases outside the gene matches. The CDR3 protein is CASRGGTDTTNEKLFF. CDR3 bases: TGTGCCAGCAGGGGGGGGACAGATACAACTAATGAAAAACTGTTTTTT.

This clonotype occurred a few times. The V gene is TRBV13, the J gene TRBJ2-7, with 8 nucleotides matching TRBD2. Germline assignment: CDR1 PRHDT and CDR2 FYEKMQ (reference sequence). With V trimmed by 8 bases and J by 4 bases, 13 bases remained unmatched. The CDR3 sequence is 15 residues long. This CDR3 is CASRIRGGEFYEQYF. The CDR3 coding sequence is TGTGCCAGCCGAATCCGGGGGGGGGAGTTTTACGAGCAGTACTTC.

The gene calls are TRBV2 and TRBJ1-3, with D hard to call. Per the germline V gene, CDR1 is SNHLY and CDR2 is FYNNEI. V was pared by 6 bases and J by 0 bases, with 9 bases between. The length of the CDR3 is 14 residues. The CDR3 sequence is CASSGLNSGNTIYF. The CDR3 DNA reads as TGTGCCAGCAGCGGTCTGAACTCTGGAAACACCATATATTTT.

This clonotype was recorded at least ten times. V is TRBV6-5 and J is TRBJ2-5; TRBD2 aligns across 9 bases. CDR1 and CDR2 (germline): MNHEY, SVGAGI. This CDR3 spans 14 amino acids. J lost 6 bases, V lost 4 bases, and 6 bases had no gene match. The CDR3 spells CASSSAGGPQTQYF. CDR3 nucleotide sequence: TGTGCCAGCAGTTCTGCGGGGGGGCCACAGACCCAGTACTTC.